The 28 T cell receptor beta chains below come from one sample, sequenced in a study of OX40 agonist ivuxolimab in advanced cancers. The method was immunoSEQ multiplex PCR; TCRdb's version includes in-frame clones alone and lacks a portion of them. The sample yields about 72,000 clones, about 90% seen once. The sample here was CD4+ or CD8+ T cells sorted from blood, taken in a trial of the OX40 agonist ivuxolimab. Receptors originate from an adult with an advanced solid tumor such as melanoma, head and neck, liver or kidney cancer.

The chain employs TRBV5-8 and TRBJ2-7, with 9 bases that match TRBD1. Germline V gene sequence: CDR1 SGHTS, CDR2 YDEGEE. This CDR3 has 16 residues. Germline trimming cut 3 bases from V and 3 bases from J; bases unmatched to any gene: 10. CDR3 DNA: TGTGCCAGCAGCTCGCGACCGGGACAGGGACTCTACGAGCAGTACTTC. Translation: CASSSRPGQGLYEQYF.

V is TRBV9 and J is TRBJ2-7; D possibly corresponds to TRBD1 (5 bases). Germline assignment: CDR1 SGDLS and CDR2 YYNGEE. Trimming pared 0 bases from V and 3 bases from J, leaving 13 bases between. The CDR3 length is 15 residues. CDR3 sequence: CASSVGPGKSYEQYF. Here the CDR3 DNA reads TGTGCCAGCAGCGTAGGACCAGGGAAAAGCTACGAGCAGTACTTC.

This chain joins TRBV9 and TRBJ1-1; 8 bases are a match to TRBD1. After removal of 4 bases from V and 3 bases from J, the junction contained 11 bases not matched to a gene. Germline V lookup: CDR1 SGDLS, CDR2 YYNGEE. CDR3 length: 16 residues. CDR3 loop: CASSPGQGKLDTEAFF. CDR3 DNA sequence: TGTGCCAGCAGCCCTGGACAGGGAAAATTGGACACTGAAGCTTTCTTT.

The rearrangement links TRBV10-3 to TRBJ2-1; 8 nucleotides agree with TRBD1. The CDR3 is made up of 14 amino acids. Per the germline V gene, CDR1 is ENHRY and CDR2 is SYGVKD. The junction had 5 bases not matched to a gene; V was cut back by 4 bases and J by 6 bases. The CDR3 protein is CAISVNDRGNEQFF. The CDR3 DNA reads TGTGCCATCAGTGTCAACGACAGGGGCAATGAGCAGTTCTTC.

This chain links TRBV5-1 with TRBJ2-2; 9 bases agree with TRBD1. Trimming at V came to 4 bases and at J to 4 bases, leaving 5 bases not matched to a gene. Germline loops: CDR1 SGHRS, CDR2 YFSETQ. CDR3 length: 15 residues. CDR3 sequence: CASSDTGGFTGELFF. The CDR3 nucleotides are TGCGCCAGCAGCGATACAGGGGGCTTCACCGGGGAGCTGTTTTTT.

This clone was seen only a few times. This sequence joins TRBV4-3 and TRBJ2-1; no definite D call. There are 11 residues in the CDR3. Germline loops: CDR1 LGHNA, CDR2 YSLEER. The germline V and J ends were trimmed by 0 bases and 6 bases, with 0 bases remaining between them. The DNA of the CDR3 is TGCGCCAGCAGCCAAGACAATGAGCAGTTCTTC. This translates into CASSQDNEQFF.

The V gene is TRBV7-9, the J gene TRBJ1-2; 10 nucleotides match TRBD1. The CDR3 has 14 amino acids. CDR1 and CDR2 (germline): SEHNR, FQNEAQ (reference sequence). The V and J ends lost 3 bases and 6 bases, in that order; junction bases with no gene match: 4. CDR3 coding DNA: TGTGCCAGCAGCTTGAGACAGGGGGCGGATGGCTACACCTTC. It is translated as CASSLRQGADGYTF.

The rearrangement joins TRBV18 to TRBJ1-2; a weak D match, TRBD1 (5 bases). Per germline, CDR1 KGHSH and CDR2 LQKENI. Trimming took 3 bases from V and 7 from J, leaving 15 bases between them. The CDR3 covers 14 residues. CDR3 residues: CASSPYDSERGYTF. The CDR3 DNA reads TGTGCCAGCTCACCGTACGACAGTGAACGTGGCTACACCTTC.

V is TRBV9 and J is TRBJ1-1; D not certain. V dropped 1 base and J dropped 0 bases, with 4 bases sitting between them. This CDR3 is built from 13 residues. Germline V gene data show CDR1 as SGDLS and CDR2 as YYNGEE. CDR3 region: CASSVQLNTEAFF. CDR3 nucleotides: TGTGCCAGCAGCGTACAGTTGAACACTGAAGCTTTCTTT.

The chain employs TRBV5-1 and TRBJ2-7, with D perhaps TRBD1 (5 bases). CDR3 length: 12 residues. Germline assignment: CDR1 SGHRS and CDR2 YFSETQ. Trimming removed 1 base from V and 6 bases from J, with 8 bases in between. CDR3 sequence reads: CASSLQGSEQYF. For the CDR3, the DNA is TGCGCCAGCAGCTTGCAGGGCTCCGAGCAGTACTTC.

This clone was seen only once. The chain is built from TRBV18 and TRBJ2-1; 9 positions agree with TRBD2. The CDR3 sequence is 15 residues long. Per germline, CDR1 KGHSH and CDR2 LQKENI. Losses at the gene ends were 6 bases for V and 6 bases for J; bases not matched to a gene: 9. The DNA of the CDR3 is TGTGCCAGCTCTCCTCCTAGCGGGACGCTCAATGAGCAGTTCTTC. Its protein is CASSPPSGTLNEQFF.

The chain uses TRBV28 and TRBJ2-3, with 9 nucleotides matching TRBD2. This CDR3 region has 13 residues. The germline V gene has CDR1 MDHEN and CDR2 SYDVKM. Trimming took 7 bases from V and 1 from J; bases not matched to a gene: 0. The CDR3 reads CASIAGGTDTQYF. CDR3 DNA: TGTGCCAGCATAGCGGGGGGCACAGATACGCAGTATTTT.

The rearrangement joins TRBV11-2 to TRBJ2-3, with 7 bases aligning to TRBD2. This CDR3 comprises 16 residues. The germline CDR1 and CDR2 sequences are SGHAT and FQNNGV. With 4 bases clipped from V and 2 bases from J, the junction kept 9 bases outside the gene matches. The CDR3 region is CASSSRRGGFTDTQYF. The CDR3 nucleotides are TGTGCCAGCAGCTCCCGACGGGGAGGGTTCACAGATACGCAGTATTTT.

CDR3 bases: TGTGCCAGCAGGGAGCGAGGGGGCAATCAGCCCCAGCATTTT. Amino acids: CASRERGGNQPQHF. The V call is TRBV2, the J call TRBJ1-5, with TRBD1 as a possible D gene (5 bases). From germline, CDR1 is SNHLY and CDR2 FYNNEI. This CDR3 spans 14 amino acids. V lost 6 bases to trimming and J lost 2 bases, with 11 bases between them.

This chain connects TRBV2 to TRBJ1-5; 7 bases agree with TRBD1. The germline V gene has CDR1 SNHLY and CDR2 FYNNEI. This CDR3 is built from 15 residues. The V gene end was trimmed by 5 bases and the J gene end by 6 bases; junction bases not matched to a gene: 10. CDR3 sequence reads: CASSSDRVGSQPQHF. CDR3 coding DNA: TGTGCCAGCAGTAGCGACAGGGTAGGTAGTCAGCCCCAGCATTTT.

V is TRBV30 and J is TRBJ1-5; possible D gene TRBD1, 6 bases. Germline CDR1 and CDR2: GTSNPN and SVGIG (reference sequence). The CDR3 contains 13 residues. Trimming removed 1 base at V and 5 bases at J, with 9 bases between. CDR3 region: CAWSGQEDQPQHF. The CDR3 region has the DNA TGTGCCTGGAGTGGACAGGAGGATCAGCCCCAGCATTTT. Full variable domain (remainder filled in from reference TRBV30 and TRBJ1-5): SQTIHQWPATLVQPVGSPLSLECTVEGTSNPNLYWYRQAAGRGLQLLFYSVGIGQISSEVPQNLSASRPQDRQFILSSKKLLLSDSGFYLCAWSGQEDQPQHFGDGTRLSIL.

V is TRBV6-1 and J is TRBJ1-5, with TRBD1 as a possible D gene (5 bases). Trimming pared 7 bases from V and 2 bases from J, leaving 12 bases between. Germline lookup yields CDR1 MNHNS and CDR2 SASEGT. CDR3 length: 14 residues. The CDR3 coding sequence is TGTGCCAGCAATAGCAGGGTTGGCAATCAGCCCCAGCATTTT. Translated: CASNSRVGNQPQHF.

CDR3 DNA sequence: TGTGCCAGCAGTTTACAGACACCTATGGCTGAAGCTTTCTTT. This encodes CASSLQTPMAEAFF. The chain combines TRBV28 with TRBJ1-1; D not certain. Trimming cost V 2 bases and J 6 bases, with 13 bases left between them. The germline CDR1 and CDR2 sequences are MDHEN and SYDVKM. This CDR3 has 14 residues. Complete variable domain (other parts from reference TRBV28 and TRBJ1-1): DVKVTQSSRYLVKRTGEKVFLECVQDMDHENMFWYRQDPGLGLRLIYFSYDVKMKEKGDIPEGYSVSREKKERFSLILESASTNQTSMYLCASSLQTPMAEAFFGQGTRLTVV.

V gene TRBV19 combines with J gene TRBJ1-1, with D maybe TRBD1 (5 bases). This CDR3 has 13 amino acids. Looked up from germline, CDR1 is LNHDA and CDR2 is SQIVND (reference sequence). V gave up 7 bases and J gave up 0 bases, with 9 bases separating them. The chain's CDR3 is CASKRGLNTEAFF. DNA of the CDR3: TGTGCCAGTAAAAGGGGTTTGAACACTGAAGCTTTCTTT.

This sequence joins TRBV19 and TRBJ1-5, with D maybe TRBD1 (6 bases). Trimming cost V 6 bases and J 4 bases, with 16 bases left between them. This CDR3 spans 15 amino acids. The germline V gene encodes CDR1 LNHDA and CDR2 SQIVND (reference sequence). This CDR3 reads CASRSRTVKNQPQHF. Here the CDR3 DNA reads TGTGCCAGTAGATCCCGGACAGTGAAAAATCAGCCCCAGCATTTT.

This clone turned up a few times. V is TRBV5-6 and J is TRBJ2-1, with 7 bases matching TRBD1. CDR1 is SGHDT, CDR2 YYEEEE, per germline. The CDR3 has 17 amino acids. The V segment lost 2 bases and the J segment 9 bases; nucleotides outside the gene matches: 17. CDR3 sequence reads: CASSFLATLTGAGEQFF. CDR3 DNA sequence: TGTGCCAGCAGCTTCTTGGCCACCCTTACAGGGGCGGGTGAGCAGTTCTTC.

The table lists this clone with a few counts. The chain is built from TRBV30 and TRBJ1-5; D remains ambiguous. CDR1 is GTSNPN and CDR2 is SVGIG in the germline V gene (reference sequence). The V end lost 0 bases, the J end lost 3 bases, and 6 bases lay between the germline ends. This CDR3 spans 13 amino acids. Written as DNA, the CDR3 is TGTGCCTGGAGTGTAAATCTCAATCAGCCCCAGCATTTT. Translated, it gives CAWSVNLNQPQHF.

The chain combines TRBV4-3 with TRBJ2-7; D is possibly TRBD1 (5 bases). Deletions cut 4 bases from V and 1 base from J, with 8 bases between. There are 13 residues in the CDR3. Germline V CDR1 and CDR2: LGHNA, YSLEER. The CDR3 nucleotides read TGCGCCAGCAGCCCCCGACAGTCCTACGAGCAGTACTTC. Amino acid sequence: CASSPRQSYEQYF.

V is TRBV7-2 and J is TRBJ1-2, with D maybe TRBD1 (5 bases). V was pared by 0 bases and J by 4 bases, with 12 bases between. In germline, CDR1 is SGHTA, CDR2 FQGNSA. This CDR3 has 15 residues. The CDR3 loop reads CASSLAGGVFYGYTF. The CDR3 DNA is TGTGCCAGCAGCTTAGCAGGAGGGGTTTTCTATGGCTACACCTTC. The full variable domain, in which reference TRBV7-2 and TRBJ1-2 provide the parts outside the CDR3, is GAGVSQSPSNKVTEKGKDVELRCDPISGHTALYWYRQSLGQGLEFLIYFQGNSAPDKSGLPSDRFSAERTGGSVSTLTIQRTQQEDSAVYLCASSLAGGVFYGYTFGSGTRLTVV.

This clone came up once. The chain links TRBV6-6 to TRBJ1-6, with D hard to call. V gave up 8 bases and J gave up 14 bases, with 13 bases separating them. This CDR3 spans 11 amino acids. Germline loops: CDR1 MNHNY, CDR2 SVGAGI (reference sequence). The CDR3 spells CASGPSWSLHF. In DNA form, the CDR3 reads TGTGCCAGCGGACCCTCATGGTCCCTCCACTTT.

The rearrangement uses TRBV9 and TRBJ2-1, with 10 bases that match TRBD2. Germline CDR1 SGDLS, CDR2 YYNGEE. The ends lost 5 bases at V and 7 bases at J; junction bases unmatched: 9. The CDR3 runs 15 residues. The CDR3 sequence is CASSIGTSAVNEQFF. CDR3 DNA: TGTGCCAGCAGTATCGGGACTAGCGCAGTGAATGAGCAGTTCTTC. Full variable domain (remainder filled in from reference TRBV9 and TRBJ2-1): DSGVTQTPKHLITATGQRVTLRCSPRSGDLSVYWYQQSLDQGLQFLIQYYNGEERAKGNILERFSAQQFPDLHSELNLSSLELGDSALYFCASSIGTSAVNEQFFGPGTRLTVL.

In nucleotides, the CDR3 is TGTGCCATCAGTAAGGGACTAGCGACCAATGAGCAGTTCTTC. It yields the protein CAISKGLATNEQFF. The J gene is TRBJ2-1, the V gene TRBV10-3; 10 bases fit TRBD2. Germline assignment: CDR1 ENHRY and CDR2 SYGVKD. This CDR3 is 14 amino acids long. The V and J ends lost 5 bases and 6 bases, in that order; junction bases with no gene match: 4.

The rearrangement uses TRBV19 and TRBJ1-2, with D perhaps matching TRBD1 (5 bases). Trimming took off 1 base at V and 6 bases at J, with 6 bases between the two ends. Germline V gives CDR1 LNHDA, CDR2 SQIVND (reference sequence). The CDR3 is 12 amino acids. CDR3 DNA sequence: TGTGCCAGTAGTATAGGAGGGGATGGCTACACCTTC. Protein product: CASSIGGDGYTF. The complete variable domain, with remaining parts taken from reference TRBV19 and TRBJ1-2, reads DGGITQSPKYLFRKEGQNVTLSCEQNLNHDAMYWYRQDPGQGLRLIYYSQIVNDFQKGDIAEGYSVSREKKESFPLTVTSAQKNPTAFYLCASSIGGDGYTFGSGTRLTVV.